The 31 T cell receptor beta chains below all came from one sample that was sequenced in a study of T cell repertoires in cytomegalovirus infection. These receptors have no identified antigens. Each CDR3 protein is one row after TCRdb ran MiXCR on the reads. The sample has 650,000 to 850,000 distinct CDR3 sequences, 25% to 30% seen once. The specimen was cultured CD8+ T cells from PBMCs, collected from culture after CMV antigen stimulation. Every receptor here comes from a human donor in good health (CMV status not recorded). Some clones in this sample may be carry-over from other donors' samples.

In this sample, this clonotype turned up many times. The genes are TRBV27 and TRBJ2-1; 10 nucleotides agree with TRBD1. CDR3 size: 15 residues. Germline trimming cut 4 bases from V and 6 bases from J; bases unmatched to any gene: 6. Germline V lookup: CDR1 MNHEY, CDR2 SMNVEV (reference sequence). The CDR3 bases are TGTGCCAGCAGTTCCCTAGGGACAGGGGTCAATGAGCAGTTCTTC. Translated: CASSSLGTGVNEQFF.

The genes are TRBV28 and TRBJ2-5, with TRBD1 matching over 8 bases. V lost 6 bases to trimming and J lost 5 bases; unmatched junction nucleotides: 8. The CDR3 is 14 residues long. In germline, CDR1 is MDHEN, CDR2 SYDVKM. CDR3 amino acids: CASRPTGVGETQYF. CDR3 nucleotides: TGTGCCAGCAGGCCGACAGGGGTCGGTGAGACCCAGTACTTC.

This chain uses TRBV6-5 with TRBJ1-2, with unresolved D. The CDR3 consists of 13 residues. Germline lookup yields CDR1 MNHEY and CDR2 SVGAGI. Trimming took off 0 bases at V and 8 bases at J, with 10 bases between the two ends. The CDR3, as DNA: TGTGCCAGCAGTTACTCGTCCGGCAGGGGCTACACCTTC. Translating it yields CASSYSSGRGYTF.

Concerning this clonotype itself: A read error may be the cause here, since a much bigger clone is one base away. This sequence joins TRBV27 and TRBJ1-4; 8 bases map to TRBD1. The CDR3 has 15 residues. Germline loops: CDR1 MNHEY, CDR2 SMNVEV (reference sequence). This chain's CDR3 is CASSLWETGESKLLF. CDR3 nucleotides: TGTGCCAGCAGTTTATGGGAGACAGGGGAGTCAAAACTGCTTTTT.

This clonotype was found a few times. This rearrangement joins TRBV20-1 to TRBJ2-7; no clear D. The CDR3 sequence is 15 residues long. V was trimmed by 4 bases and J by 2 bases, leaving 18 bases between them. Germline CDR1 reads DFQATT; CDR2 reads SNEGSKA (reference sequence). In nucleotides, the CDR3 is TGCAGTGCTATGCAGACTGACGATCGCCCCTACGAGCAGTACGTC. This translates into CSAMQTDDRPYEQYV.

In this sample, this clonotype turned up a few times. The chain carries TRBV10-3 and TRBJ1-2, with 7 bases identical to TRBD1. The germline gives CDR1 ENHRY, CDR2 SYGVKD. Trimming at V came to 8 bases and at J to 4 bases, leaving 7 bases not matched to a gene. The CDR3 runs to 13 residues. CDR3: CAIYLGQAYGYTF. The DNA of the CDR3 is TGTGCCATCTATCTCGGACAGGCCTATGGCTACACCTTC.

The chain links TRBV4-1 to TRBJ1-5; D is uncertain. The germline V gene has CDR1 MGHRA and CDR2 YSYEKL. The CDR3 is 15 residues long. V shed 0 bases and J shed 9 bases, with 15 bases lying between them. The CDR3 loop is CASSQDWVEGSPQHF. The CDR3 coding sequence is TGCGCCAGCAGCCAAGATTGGGTGGAGGGCTCGCCCCAGCATTTT.

This rearrangement joins TRBV12-3 or TRBV12-4 to TRBJ2-1; 10 nucleotides agree with TRBD2. The J segment lost 5 bases and the V segment lost 4 bases, leaving 11 bases of the junction unmatched. CDR3 length: 17 amino acids. The CDR3 DNA is TGTGCCAGCAGTTGGTTGCTAGCGGGGGACTCACACAATGAGCAGTTCTTC. Translated: CASSWLLAGDSHNEQFF.

This clonotype appeared many times. The gene calls are TRBV6-1 and TRBJ1-2, with TRBD1 matching 7 bases. The junction had 3 bases not matched to a gene; V was cut back by 2 bases and J by 0 bases. The CDR3 consists of 15 residues. Looked up from germline, CDR1 is MNHNS and CDR2 is SASEGT. In DNA, the CDR3 is TGTGCCAGCAGTGAATTGGACAGGACTAACTATGGCTACACCTTC. Its protein is CASSELDRTNYGYTF.

The chain is built from TRBV7-8 and TRBJ2-5; 8 positions match TRBD2. V shed 3 bases and J 5 bases; nucleotides not matched to a gene: 11. The CDR3 runs to 16 residues. CDR1 is SGHVS, CDR2 FQNEAQ, per germline. CDR3 DNA sequence: TGTGCCAGCAGCTTCCCAAGTAGCGGGGATTGGGAGACCCAGTACTTC. Protein: CASSFPSSGDWETQYF. The full variable domain, in which reference TRBV7-8 and TRBJ2-5 provide the parts outside the CDR3, is GAGVSQSPRYKVAKRGQDVALRCDPISGHVSLFWYQQALGQGPEFLTYFQNEAQLDKSGLPSDRFFAERPEGSVSTLKIQRTQQEDSAVYLCASSFPSSGDWETQYFGPGTRLLVL.

This sequence joins TRBV4-2 and TRBJ1-6, with D maybe TRBD1 (5 bases). Germline CDR1 LGHNA, CDR2 YNFKEQ. This CDR3 is 17 amino acids long. V gave up 0 bases and J gave up 9 bases, with 18 bases separating them. The chain's CDR3 is CASSQDIAGLLGSPLHF. The DNA of the CDR3 is TGTGCCAGCAGCCAAGATATCGCAGGGTTATTGGGTTCACCCCTCCACTTT.

The rearrangement uses TRBV7-9 and TRBJ2-5, with TRBD1 identical over 9 bases. The V segment lost 7 bases and the J segment 5 bases; nucleotides outside the gene matches: 14. Germline V gene sequence: CDR1 SEHNR, CDR2 FQNEAQ (reference sequence). This CDR3 has 16 amino acids. CDR3 coding DNA: TGTGCCAGCATCCCAGGGGGGGACAGGGTCTGGGAGACCCAGTACTTC. It is translated as CASIPGGDRVWETQYF.

This clonotype has just a few counts. The V and J genes are TRBV3-1 and TRBJ1-2, with unresolved D. With 0 bases removed from V and 6 bases from J, the gap between germline ends came to 5 bases. The germline gives CDR1 LGHDT, CDR2 YNNKEL (reference sequence). The CDR3 consists of 12 residues. The CDR3 spells CASSQEPDGYTF. In DNA form, the CDR3 reads TGTGCCAGCAGCCAAGAACCGGATGGCTACACCTTC.

At least ten counts were recorded for this clonotype. The chain uses TRBV7-9 and TRBJ2-2; D ambiguous. Germline-derived CDR1 and CDR2 are SEHNR and FQNEAQ (reference sequence). The CDR3 consists of 17 residues. Trimming left V 1 base short and J 0 bases short, with 12 bases between. The CDR3 coding sequence is TGTGCCAGCAGCTTAGAAGGTTTCCTGGCGAACACCGGGGAGCTGTTTTTT. This translates into CASSLEGFLANTGELFF.

This clonotype was seen only a few times. This chain links TRBV7-8 with TRBJ2-7, with a weak D call TRBD1 (6 bases). Per the germline V gene, CDR1 is SGHVS and CDR2 is FQNEAQ. V shed 8 bases and J shed 6 bases, with 17 bases lying between them. The CDR3 runs to 13 residues. The DNA for the CDR3 is TGTGCCAGCGAAGATCTGGGGGCGGTCGAGCAGTACTTC. Translating gives CASEDLGAVEQYF.

The genes are TRBV12-3 or TRBV12-4 and TRBJ2-5, with 8 bases aligning to TRBD2. J was trimmed by 4 bases and V by 5 bases; bases with no gene match: 9. The CDR3 contains 15 residues. CDR3 sequence (DNA): TGTGCCAGCAGTCTCCAGCGGGGGACGGGAGAGACCCAGTACTTC. Translating it yields CASSLQRGTGETQYF.

The chain recombines TRBV28 with TRBJ2-7, with D unclear. The CDR3 length is 12 residues. V was trimmed by 4 bases and J by 3 bases, leaving 7 bases between them. Germline V CDR1 and CDR2: MDHEN, SYDVKM. For the CDR3, the DNA is TGTGCCAGCAGTTCTTATGGCTACGAGCAGTACGTC. The encoded protein is CASSSYGYEQYV.

This chain links TRBV24-1 with TRBJ2-3; 7 bases line up with TRBD2. This CDR3 has 16 residues. CDR1 is KGHDR and CDR2 is SFDVKD in the germline V gene. J lost 1 base, V lost 0 bases, and 3 bases had no gene match. The chain's CDR3 is CATSDLVSGGTDTQYF. The CDR3 nucleotides read TGTGCCACCAGTGATTTGGTCAGCGGGGGCACAGATACGCAGTATTTT.

The rearrangement joins TRBV13 to TRBJ2-5; perhaps TRBD1 as D (5 bases). The CDR3 runs 14 residues. CDR1 and CDR2 from the germline V gene are PRHDT and FYEKMQ (reference sequence). V was clipped by 5 bases and J by 5 bases, with 15 bases between them. CDR3 sequence reads: CASSVSQGSETQYF. CDR3 sequence (DNA): TGTGCCAGCAGCGTCTCCCAGGGTAGCGAGACCCAGTACTTC.

In this sample, this clonotype turned up a few times. This rearrangement joins TRBV28 to TRBJ2-7; TRBD2 might be the D (5 bases). V lost 5 bases to trimming and J lost 2 bases, with 19 bases between them. This CDR3 is 16 amino acids long. CDR1 and CDR2 (germline): MDHEN, SYDVKM. The CDR3 DNA follows: TGTGCCAGCAGTCCGGAGACCGGGGTTTTCGCCTACGAGCAGTACGTC. It translates to CASSPETGVFAYEQYV.

This clonotype was counted at least ten times. This chain connects TRBV7-9 to TRBJ2-1; the D is unclear. Germline lookup yields CDR1 SEHNR and CDR2 FQNEAQ (reference sequence). This CDR3 spans 16 amino acids. V was pared by 5 bases and J by 0 bases, with 14 bases between. CDR3 loop: CASSPTDRSSYNEQFF. The DNA of the CDR3 is TGTGCCAGCAGCCCCACGGACCGAAGCTCCTACAATGAGCAGTTCTTC. Looking up the rest from reference TRBV7-9 and TRBJ2-1 gives the full variable domain: DTGVSQNPRHKITKRGQNVTFRCDPISEHNRLYWYRQTLGQGPEFLTYFQNEAQLEKSRLLSDRFSAERPKGSFSTLEIQRTEQGDSAMYLCASSPTDRSSYNEQFFGPGTRLTVL.

CDR3 nucleotides: TGTGCCACCAGGAGGGGGACAGGGAGCTCCTACAATGAGCAGTTCTTC. This encodes CATRRGTGSSYNEQFF. This chain joins TRBV24-1 and TRBJ2-1; 9 bases match TRBD1. The trim removed 7 bases at V and 0 bases at J, leaving 6 bases unmatched. Germline V CDR1 and CDR2: KGHDR, SFDVKD. The CDR3 runs to 16 residues.

This clonotype was detected many times. The chain couples TRBV7-2 to TRBJ2-1; TRBD2 matches at 8 bases. V was pared by 1 base and J by 2 bases, with 4 bases of the junction left unmatched. CDR3 size: 16 residues. Germline V gives CDR1 SGHTA, CDR2 FQGNSA. The CDR3 reads CASSLGGLATYNEQFF. The CDR3 DNA reads as TGTGCCAGCAGCTTAGGAGGACTAGCAACCTACAATGAGCAGTTCTTC.

The gene calls are TRBV10-3 and TRBJ1-1, with a possible D match to TRBD1 (5 bases). V dropped 6 bases and J dropped 7 bases, with 18 bases sitting between them. The CDR3 has 14 residues. Per germline, CDR1 ENHRY and CDR2 SYGVKD. The CDR3 region is CAIRMEGLLSEAFF. CDR3 nucleotide sequence: TGTGCCATCAGGATGGAGGGGCTACTAAGTGAAGCTTTCTTT.

This clonotype was counted a few times. The chain joins TRBV20-1 to TRBJ1-1, with TRBD1 as a possible D gene (5 bases). Trimming pared 4 bases from V and 0 bases from J, leaving 12 bases between. This CDR3 contains 14 residues. Germline CDR1 and CDR2: DFQATT and SNEGSKA (reference sequence). CDR3 DNA: TGCAGTGCTATCCCGACAGACATGAACACTGAAGCTTTCTTT. It specifies CSAIPTDMNTEAFF.

The chain couples TRBV7-9 to TRBJ1-2; D not resolved. Trimming took off 3 bases at V and 4 bases at J, with 12 bases between the two ends. The CDR3 loop spans 14 amino acids. The germline CDR1 and CDR2 sequences are SEHNR and FQNEAQ (reference sequence). CDR3 region: CASSLGSLGYGYTF. Written as DNA, the CDR3 is TGTGCCAGCAGCTTGGGGAGTCTGGGCTATGGCTACACCTTC.

This clonotype was detected only a few times. J is TRBJ2-5 and V is TRBV6-5; D is possibly TRBD1 or TRBD2 (5 bases each). Trimming removed 7 bases at V and 4 bases at J, with 13 bases between. Per germline, CDR1 MNHEY and CDR2 SVGAGI. The CDR3 is 13 residues long. The CDR3 protein is CASKSRGAETQYF. CDR3 nucleotides: TGTGCCAGCAAGTCGAGGGGAGCAGAGACCCAGTACTTC.

On this clonotype itself: The junction shows a germline mismatch at one end, possibly a read error. The chain has TRBV4-1 and TRBJ1-3, with TRBD1 as a possible D gene (6 bases). The CDR3 extends over 15 amino acids. The germline V gene has CDR1 MGHRA and CDR2 YSYEKL. For the CDR3, the DNA is TGTGCCAGCAGCCGGACGACAGGATCTGGAAACACCATATATTTT. Its protein product is CASSRTTGSGNTIYF.

This clonotype has a single count. The V call is TRBV6-8, the J call TRBJ1-1; D is possibly TRBD1 (6 bases). Germline V CDR1 and CDR2: MNHGY, SAAAGT. CDR3 length: 18 residues. V lost 5 bases to trimming and J lost 0 bases, with 22 bases between them. CDR3 protein: CASSPQDSLFFMNTEAFF. Written as DNA, the CDR3 is TGTGCCAGCAGTCCCCAGGACAGTCTCTTCTTCATGAACACTGAAGCTTTCTTT.

V and J are TRBV4-3 and TRBJ2-5, with TRBD2 identical over 8 bases. The CDR3 runs 16 residues. V shed 0 bases and J 1 base; nucleotides not matched to a gene: 4. Germline V CDR1 and CDR2: LGHNA, YSLEER. CDR3 sequence (DNA): TGCGCCAGCAGCCAAGATGGACGGGGGGGCCAAGAGACCCAGTACTTC. Amino acid sequence: CASSQDGRGGQETQYF.

This clonotype appeared many times. J is TRBJ1-1 and V is TRBV7-9, with 10 nucleotides matching TRBD1. Germline assignment: CDR1 SEHNR and CDR2 FQNEAQ (reference sequence). The CDR3 loop spans 14 amino acids. Losses at the gene ends were 5 bases for V and 5 bases for J; bases not matched to a gene: 5. The DNA of the CDR3 is TGTGCCAGCAGCGCTGGGGACAGGGGTACTGAAGCTTTCTTT. It is translated as CASSAGDRGTEAFF.